The next 6 T cell receptor beta chains were all read from a single sample in a study of CD8+ T cells in alopecia areata. As the sequencing template, cDNA was produced by extracting RNA and reverse transcribing it. Measured with immunoSEQ multiplex PCR; TCRdb has only the in-frame clones, and not every one. The top ten clones hold under 7.5% of a sample with 150,000 or so clones, about 60% of them seen once. Here the sequenced sample was CD4+ T cells sorted from blood, taken at week 0. The receptors originated from a human donor with alopecia areata.

The V gene is TRBV7-9, the J gene TRBJ1-1; tentative D call: TRBD1 (5 bases). The CDR3 is 14 residues long. Germline V gives CDR1 SEHNR, CDR2 FQNEAQ (reference sequence). Trimming pared 3 bases from V and 5 bases from J, leaving 13 bases between. In DNA form, the CDR3 reads TGTGCCAGCAGCTTCGGGGGAGGGAGGACTGAAGCTTTCTTT. It encodes CASSFGGGRTEAFF. Supplemented by reference TRBV7-9 and TRBJ1-1, the full variable domain reads DTGVSQNPRHKITKRGQNVTFRCDPISEHNRLYWYRQTLGQGPEFLTYFQNEAQLEKSRLLSDRFSAERPKGSFSTLEIQRTEQGDSAMYLCASSFGGGRTEAFFGQGTRLTVV.

With respect to this clone: The identical CDR3 is also encoded by other nucleotide sequences in the sample. The chain carries TRBV7-2 and TRBJ1-1; the match to TRBD1 covers 10 bases. The V segment lost 4 bases and the J segment 4 bases; nucleotides outside the gene matches: 3. Germline CDR1 and CDR2: SGHTA and FQGNSA. The CDR3 has 14 residues. The CDR3 DNA reads as TGTGCCAGCAGCTCTCGGACAGGGGGCACTGAAGCTTTCTTT. It codes for CASSSRTGGTEAFF.

The chain links TRBV5-6 to TRBJ2-2, with D possibly TRBD1 on 5 matching bases. The CDR3 is 14 residues long. The V end was cut by 4 bases, the J end by 1 base, with 8 bases between. Germline CDR1 reads SGHDT; CDR2 reads YYEEEE. CDR3 DNA: TGTGCCAGCAGCCACGACAGGAACACCGGGGAGCTGTTTTTT. Residues: CASSHDRNTGELFF.

The CDR3 loop is CSVVGGGQGSLYEQYF. The CDR3 DNA is TGCAGCGTTGTAGGCGGGGGACAGGGGAGTTTATACGAGCAGTACTTC. The chain employs TRBV29-1 and TRBJ2-7, with 10 bases matching TRBD1. CDR1 and CDR2 from the germline V gene are SQVTM and ANQGSEA. The CDR3 has 16 residues. J was trimmed by 4 bases and V by 4 bases; bases with no gene match: 13.

This clone was seen ten or more times. The chain carries TRBV2 and TRBJ1-1; unclear D gene. Germline CDR1 SNHLY, CDR2 FYNNEI. The CDR3 totals 13 residues. V dropped 1 base and J dropped 3 bases, with 6 bases sitting between them. CDR3: CASSEEVYTEAFF. The DNA for the CDR3 is TGTGCCAGCAGTGAAGAAGTTTACACTGAAGCTTTCTTT.

This clone was counted a single time. The gene calls are TRBV29-1 and TRBJ1-1; TRBD1 is a possible D gene (6 bases). The germline V and J ends were trimmed by 7 bases and 0 bases, with 15 bases remaining between them. Germline loops: CDR1 SQVTM, CDR2 ANQGSEA. The CDR3 length is 14 residues. CDR3 region: CSAGGPGMNTEAFF. DNA of the CDR3: TGCAGCGCGGGGGGCCCGGGGATGAACACTGAAGCTTTCTTT.